One and the same sample provided the 18 T cell receptor beta chains below, sequenced in a study of OX40 agonist ivuxolimab in advanced cancers. TCRdb's table, derived via immunoSEQ multiplex PCR, lists solely in-frame clones and lacks some. Of about 61,000 clones in the sample, 86% were seen once. This material consisted of CD4+ or CD8+ T cells sorted from blood, taken in a trial of the OX40 agonist ivuxolimab. The receptor set was obtained from an adult with an advanced solid tumor such as melanoma, head and neck, liver or kidney cancer.

This chain links TRBV28 with TRBJ1-1, with 8 nucleotides matching TRBD1. Trimming took 11 bases from V and 1 from J; bases not matched to a gene: 9. The CDR3 totals 14 residues. Germline V CDR1 and CDR2: MDHEN, SYDVKM. CDR3 DNA: TGTGCCGGGAGGACAGGGTTGCCGAACACTGAAGCTTTCTTT. This encodes CAGRTGLPNTEAFF.

This clone was seen only a few times. The chain employs TRBV7-9 and TRBJ1-2; 10 positions agree with TRBD1. The CDR3 consists of 16 residues. The germline V gene has CDR1 SEHNR and CDR2 FQNEAQ (reference sequence). The trim removed 4 bases at V and 7 bases at J, leaving 12 bases unmatched. DNA of the CDR3: TGTGCCAGCAGCTCGGGACAGGGGAAGATCTCAGCTGGCTACACCTTC. This gives the protein CASSSGQGKISAGYTF. Full variable domain (missing parts from reference TRBV7-9 and TRBJ1-2): DTGVSQNPRHKITKRGQNVTFRCDPISEHNRLYWYRQTLGQGPEFLTYFQNEAQLEKSRLLSDRFSAERPKGSFSTLEIQRTEQGDSAMYLCASSSGQGKISAGYTFGSGTRLTVV.

The V call is TRBV11-2, the J call TRBJ1-6; a possible D gene is TRBD1 (5 bases). Trimming left V 5 bases short and J 5 bases short, with 16 bases between. The CDR3 covers 16 residues. CDR1 is SGHAT and CDR2 is FQNNGV in the germline V gene. CDR3 in amino acids: CASSKSGTRNNSPLHF. For the CDR3, the DNA is TGTGCCAGCAGCAAATCCGGGACGAGGAATAATTCACCCCTCCACTTT.

The chain is built from TRBV9 and TRBJ2-3; a possible D gene is TRBD2 (7 bases). This CDR3 comprises 13 residues. Trimming cost V 7 bases and J 4 bases, with 13 bases left between them. The V gene's germline CDR1 is SGDLS and CDR2 YYNGEE. CDR3 sequence reads: CASRGGASDTQYF. For the CDR3, the DNA is TGTGCCAGCCGTGGGGGGGCATCAGATACGCAGTATTTT.

The gene calls are TRBV5-1 and TRBJ2-1, with 9 bases identical to TRBD2. Germline CDR1 SGHRS, CDR2 YFSETQ. The CDR3 runs to 17 residues. With 3 bases clipped from V and 6 bases from J, the junction kept 13 bases outside the gene matches. CDR3 sequence: CASSSYVRTSEPNEQFF. CDR3 bases: TGCGCCAGCAGCTCGTACGTCCGGACTAGCGAACCCAATGAGCAGTTCTTC.

The chain carries TRBV9 and TRBJ2-2; TRBD2 matches 16 bases. V lost 3 bases to trimming and J lost 5 bases; unmatched junction nucleotides: 7. This CDR3 is built from 18 residues. Per the germline V gene, CDR1 is SGDLS and CDR2 is YYNGEE. CDR3 in DNA: TGTGCCAGCAGCGCTCCGGGACTAGCGGGAGGGGGAACCGGGGAGCTGTTTTTT. It yields the protein CASSAPGLAGGGTGELFF.

CDR3 in DNA: TGTGCCAGCAGCCCCGGGCGAGTTTGGCAAGAGACCCAGTACTTC. Amino acid sequence: CASSPGRVWQETQYF. The rearrangement joins TRBV7-7 to TRBJ2-5; no clear D. This CDR3 has 15 residues. Germline-derived CDR1 and CDR2 are SSHAT and FNYEAQ (reference sequence). V dropped 5 bases and J dropped 2 bases, with 15 bases sitting between them. The variable domain in full, with the rest retrieved from reference TRBV7-7 and TRBJ2-5, is GAGVSQSPRYKVTKRGQDVTLRCDPISSHATLYWYQQALGQGPEFLTYFNYEAQPDKSGLPSDRFSAERPEGSISTLTIQRTEQRDSAMYRCASSPGRVWQETQYFGPGTRLLVL.

The rearrangement links TRBV9 to TRBJ1-5; no definite D call. Between the trimmed V and J ends, which lost 0 bases and 0 bases, there was a span of 7 bases. Germline V gene sequence: CDR1 SGDLS, CDR2 YYNGEE. The CDR3 totals 15 residues. Here the CDR3 DNA reads TGTGCCAGCAGCGTAGACGGATTTAGCAATCAGCCCCAGCATTTT. This codes for CASSVDGFSNQPQHF.

The chain has TRBV6-6 and TRBJ2-7; 11 bases agree with TRBD2. V lost 6 bases to trimming and J lost 9 bases; unmatched junction nucleotides: 4. The CDR3 length is 12 residues. CDR1 and CDR2 from the germline V gene are MNHNY and SVGAGI (reference sequence). CDR3 sequence (DNA): TGTGCCAGCAGAGGGGGGACTAGCGGGCAGTACTTC. Its translation: CASRGGTSGQYF.

The chain uses TRBV5-1 and TRBJ1-1; D possibly corresponds to TRBD1 (5 bases). V lost 2 bases and J lost 0, with 14 bases in between. The CDR3 contains 16 residues. Germline CDR1 reads SGHRS; CDR2 reads YFSETQ. CDR3: CASSLSPRGMNTEAFF. CDR3 bases: TGCGCCAGCAGCTTATCCCCCCGGGGGATGAACACTGAAGCTTTCTTT.

The chain employs TRBV28 and TRBJ1-2; D not certain. V was pared by 7 bases and J by 4 bases, with 10 bases between. The CDR3 is 12 residues long. Germline values: CDR1 MDHEN, CDR2 SYDVKM. The CDR3 is CASKTVTYGYTF. The CDR3 nucleotides are TGTGCCAGCAAAACAGTGACCTATGGCTACACCTTC.

CDR3 region: CSAHLGRLFWTEAFF. The CDR3 coding sequence is TGCAGCGCCCACCTAGGGAGGCTCTTTTGGACTGAAGCTTTCTTT. J is TRBJ1-1 and V is TRBV29-1; no clear D. This CDR3 is 15 amino acids long. CDR1 SQVTM and CDR2 ANQGSEA come from the germline V gene. Trimming left V 7 bases short and J 5 bases short, with 23 bases between. Full variable domain (missing parts from reference TRBV29-1 and TRBJ1-1): SAVISQKPSRDICQRGTSLTIQCQVDSQVTMMFWYRQQPGQSLTLIATANQGSEATYESGFVIDKFPISRPNLTFSTLTVSNMSPEDSSIYLCSAHLGRLFWTEAFFGQGTRLTVV.

This clone was found once. This sequence joins TRBV9 and TRBJ1-6, with D possibly TRBD1 on 6 matching bases. The V end lost 4 bases, the J end lost 10 bases, and 24 bases lay between the germline ends. Germline CDR1 reads SGDLS; CDR2 reads YYNGEE. The CDR3 runs 17 residues. As DNA, the CDR3 is TGTGCCAGCAGCCCCCAACAGTTAACAGGGTCGGGATCACCCCTCCACTTT. Amino acid sequence: CASSPQQLTGSGSPLHF. Drawing the rest from reference TRBV9 and TRBJ1-6, the complete variable domain is DSGVTQTPKHLITATGQRVTLRCSPRSGDLSVYWYQQSLDQGLQFLIQYYNGEERAKGNILERFSAQQFPDLHSELNLSSLELGDSALYFCASSPQQLTGSGSPLHFGNGTRLTVT.

The chain is built from TRBV7-6 and TRBJ1-6; no reliable D call. The CDR3 is 16 amino acids. Trimming shortened V by 0 bases and J by 5 bases, and 11 bases separated the two germline ends. Germline V lookup: CDR1 SGHVS, CDR2 FNYEAQ. The CDR3 nucleotides are TGTGCCAGCAGCTTAGCAACGTCGCGGAATAATTCACCCCTCCACTTT. It yields the protein CASSLATSRNNSPLHF.

The V call is TRBV5-6, the J call TRBJ1-4; a possible D gene is TRBD1 (6 bases). Germline CDR1 and CDR2: SGHDT and YYEEEE. This CDR3 comprises 17 residues. Trimming removed 0 bases at V and 0 bases at J, with 12 bases between. CDR3 protein: CASSLADRISTNEKLFF. The CDR3 nucleotides read TGTGCCAGCAGCTTGGCGGACAGAATATCAACTAATGAAAAACTGTTTTTT.

This chain uses TRBV29-1 with TRBJ2-7; 7 bases align to TRBD1. Trimming cost V 6 bases and J 0 bases; bases outside gene matches: 14. The length of the CDR3 is 16 residues. CDR1 and CDR2 (germline): SQVTM, ANQGSEA. In DNA form, the CDR3 reads TGCAGCGTAGGGACAGCTAGTCACCTTGCCTCCTACGAGCAGTACTTC. Its protein product is CSVGTASHLASYEQYF.

Note on this clone: This sample also contains other DNA sequences that code for the same CDR3. J is TRBJ1-5 and V is TRBV7-8; D is unresolved. The CDR3 contains 14 residues. Germline-derived CDR1 and CDR2 are SGHVS and FQNEAQ. V dropped 0 bases and J dropped 0 bases, with 3 bases sitting between them. Written as DNA, the CDR3 is TGTGCCAGCAGCTTAGCCGGTAGCAATCAGCCCCAGCATTTT. Protein sequence: CASSLAGSNQPQHF.

This clone has only one observation. The chain combines TRBV7-2 with TRBJ2-3; perhaps TRBD2 as D (7 bases). The CDR3 loop spans 18 amino acids. Germline loops: CDR1 SGHTA, CDR2 FQGNSA. The V end lost 5 bases, the J end lost 6 bases, and 27 bases lay between the germline ends. CDR3 region: CASSPWAAGEPRGDTQYF. The CDR3 nucleotides read TGTGCCAGCAGCCCCTGGGCGGCGGGAGAACCTAGGGGGGATACGCAGTATTTT.